This T cell receptor (beta chain) emerged from a study of T cell repertoires in cytomegalovirus infection. Looking at the study overall: CMV infection together with matching HLA type was indicated by public TCR beta signatures.

Worth noting for this clonotype: The antigen is undetermined.

TCRdb analysed the reads with MiXCR anew, one entry per CDR3 protein. The sample lists 700,000 to 850,000 distinct CDR3 sequences, approximately 29% occurring once. This sequence originates from a human donor in good health (CMV status not recorded). Some clones in this sample may be carry-over from other donors' samples. Sequencing used cultured CD8+ T cells from PBMCs, obtained from culture after CMV antigen stimulation.

DNA for the CDR3: TGCGCCAGCAGCCAAGATCTAACAGGGGTTTACACTGAAGCTTTCTTT. It yields the protein CASSQDLTGVYTEAFF. This sequence joins TRBV4-3 and TRBJ1-1, with TRBD1 matching over 7 bases. The CDR3 has 16 amino acids. V shed 0 bases and J 3 bases; nucleotides not matched to a gene: 7. Per the germline V gene, CDR1 is LGHNA and CDR2 is YSLEER.